This is a list of T cell receptor beta chains from one sample in a study of regulatory T cells in long-lasting Graves disease. A single record per CDR3 protein comes from TCRdb applying MiXCR to the multiplex PCR reads. The sample records about 660,000 distinct CDR3 sequences, around 32% being singletons. The input for sequencing was peripheral blood mononuclear cells (PBMCs), taken when the disease was refractory, from a patient treated with antithyroid drugs. These receptors all come from a female donor with Graves disease. Each CDR3 is given with its conserved first and last residue. A D gene is named only where the DNA matches it firmly. Where a row states a size, it is once, few, many or the class of an expanded clone; other rows omit it.

size: few; J: TRBJ1-5; V: TRBV12-3/TRBV12-4; D: NA; DNA: TGTGCCAGCAGTTCAAGCCCCCATCCCCAGCATTTT; CDR3: CASSSSPHPQHF
size: NA; J: TRBJ1-2; V: TRBV30; D: TRBD1; DNA: TGTGCCTGGAGTCCGGGACAGGGGTTTTACTATGGCTACACCTTC; CDR3: CAWSPGQGFYYGYTF
size: few; J: TRBJ2-7; V: TRBV20-1; D: NA; DNA: TGCAGTGCTAGGCGCAGGGGAAACTACGAGCAGTACTTC; CDR3: CSARRRGNYEQYF
size: NA; J: TRBJ2-1; V: TRBV6-1; D: NA; DNA: TGTGCCAGCCAATCTAGCGTCAACTACAATGAGCAGTTCTTC; CDR3: CASQSSVNYNEQFF
size: NA; J: TRBJ2-7; V: TRBV3-1; D: TRBD2; DNA: TGTGCCAGCAGCTACAGACTAGCGGAATACGAGCAGTACTTC; CDR3: CASSYRLAEYEQYF
size: NA; J: TRBJ2-7; V: TRBV9; D: TRBD2; DNA: TGTGCCAGCAGCGTGGGACTAGCGGGAACCTACGAGCAGTACTTC; CDR3: CASSVGLAGTYEQYF
size: few; J: TRBJ1-6; V: TRBV6-1; D: TRBD1; DNA: TGTGCCAGCAGCAAAGAGGGGACAGGGATCTCGTCCCTCCACTTT; CDR3: CASSKEGTGISSLHF
size: few; J: TRBJ1-2; V: TRBV27; D: TRBD1; DNA: TGTGCCAGCAGTCTACGGACAGGGGGATATTATGGCTACACCTTC; CDR3: CASSLRTGGYYGYTF
size: NA; J: TRBJ2-5; V: TRBV20-1; D: NA; DNA: TGCAGTGCTAGCGTCCTTCAAGAGACCCAGTACTTC; CDR3: CSASVLQETQYF
size: many; J: TRBJ1-2; V: TRBV12-3/TRBV12-4; D: TRBD1; DNA: TGTGCCAGCAACGAGGACAGGGGCTATGGCTACACCTTC; CDR3: CASNEDRGYGYTF
size: once; J: TRBJ1-4; V: TRBV27; D: TRBD1; DNA: TGTGCCAGCAGTACCGGACAGGGGCTGGCAGAAAAACTGTTTTTT; CDR3: CASSTGQGLAEKLFF
size: NA; J: TRBJ2-4; V: TRBV11-2; D: TRBD1; DNA: TGTGCCAGCAGCTTTACCCGGGGGACAGGGGAGACCCTAGCCAAAAACATTCAGTACTTC; CDR3: CASSFTRGTGETLAKNIQYF
size: few; J: TRBJ1-6; V: TRBV11-2; D: NA; DNA: TGTGCCAGCCGCGGATCCCAGGGAAGTTCACCCCTCCACTTT; CDR3: CASRGSQGSSPLHF
size: NA; J: TRBJ2-7; V: TRBV6-1; D: TRBD2; DNA: TGTGCCAGCTGCCCCGGGACTAGCGGGGCCTCCTACGAGCAGTACTTC; CDR3: CASCPGTSGASYEQYF
size: many; J: TRBJ1-2; V: TRBV20-1; D: NA; DNA: TGCAGTGCTAGGGGGGCCGGCTACACCTTC; CDR3: CSARGAGYTF
size: NA; J: TRBJ1-1; V: TRBV7-9; D: NA; DNA: TGTGCCAGCAGCCCTCCGGGACATACGAACACTGAAGCTTTCTTT; CDR3: CASSPPGHTNTEAFF
size: many; J: TRBJ1-4; V: TRBV6-1; D: TRBD1; DNA: TGTGCCAGCAGTGCTCAGACAGGGCTTACTAATGAAAAACTGTTTTTT; CDR3: CASSAQTGLTNEKLFF
size: NA; J: TRBJ1-5; V: TRBV2; D: NA; DNA: TGTGCCAGCAACTCCAGGGTTAATCAGCCCCAGCATTTT; CDR3: CASNSRVNQPQHF
size: many; J: TRBJ2-7; V: TRBV7-9; D: TRBD1; DNA: TGTGCCAGCAGTTCCCCGGGACAGACCTACGAGCAGTACTTC; CDR3: CASSSPGQTYEQYF
size: few; J: TRBJ2-1; V: TRBV28; D: TRBD2; DNA: TGTGCCAGCCTACCGGGAGGGCCGGAGAATGAGCAGTTCTTC; CDR3: CASLPGGPENEQFF
size: many; J: TRBJ1-1; V: TRBV2; D: NA; DNA: TGTGCCAGCAGTTCACCGAGGGGGGGGAACACTGAAGCTTTCTTT; CDR3: CASSSPRGGNTEAFF
size: NA; J: TRBJ1-1; V: TRBV5-1; D: NA; DNA: TGCGCCAGCAGGCCAAGTCAGGGAATCCCTGAAGCTTTCTTT; CDR3: CASRPSQGIPEAFF
size: few; J: TRBJ1-1; V: TRBV28; D: TRBD1; DNA: TGTGCCAGCAGTATCCTCACAGGGGGTGAAGCTTTCTTT; CDR3: CASSILTGGEAFF
size: NA; J: TRBJ2-4; V: TRBV6-5; D: NA; DNA: TGTGCCAGCAGTTACTCGCAGGGAGTGGACAAAAACATTCAGTACTTC; CDR3: CASSYSQGVDKNIQYF
size: few; J: TRBJ2-3; V: TRBV20-1; D: NA; DNA: TGCAGTGCTAGACCTACATCGACAGATACGCAGTATTTT; CDR3: CSARPTSTDTQYF
size: NA; J: TRBJ1-5; V: TRBV5-4; D: NA; DNA: TGTGCCAGCAGCCCGGATCGGGGATATCCCCAGCATTTT; CDR3: CASSPDRGYPQHF
size: NA; J: TRBJ1-2; V: TRBV7-3; D: NA; DNA: TGTGCCAGCAGCCTAGGCCCGGACAGCCTCTTTTACACCTTC; CDR3: CASSLGPDSLFYTF
size: NA; J: TRBJ1-5; V: TRBV28; D: TRBD1; DNA: TGTGCCAGCAGTCCCTCAGGGGGCTTTCAGCCCCAGCATTTT; CDR3: CASSPSGGFQPQHF
size: NA; J: TRBJ1-1; V: TRBV7-9; D: NA; DNA: TGTGCCAGCAGCTTAGGGGACTTCCCGACTGACGCTTTCTTT; CDR3: CASSLGDFPTDAFF
size: NA; J: TRBJ2-1; V: TRBV20-1; D: NA; DNA: TGCAGTGCCACCCTCAGGATCAGTGTAGATGAGCAGTTCTTC; CDR3: CSATLRISVDEQFF
size: NA; J: TRBJ2-7; V: TRBV12-3/TRBV12-4; D: NA; DNA: TGTGCCAGCAGGGCTGGACAGAGCTACGAGCAGTACTTC; CDR3: CASRAGQSYEQYF
size: NA; J: TRBJ1-1; V: TRBV6-6; D: NA; DNA: TGTGCCAGCAGTTACTCGGCGACATTCAGCATGAACACTGAAGCTTTCTTT; CDR3: CASSYSATFSMNTEAFF
size: NA; J: TRBJ1-6; V: TRBV12-3/TRBV12-4; D: NA; DNA: TGTGCCAGCAGTTTGGGCCCGGCACCCCTCCACTTT; CDR3: CASSLGPAPLHF
size: NA; J: TRBJ1-1; V: TRBV20-1; D: NA; DNA: TGCAGTGCTAGACCCCCCGGGACACACACTGAAGCTTTCTTT; CDR3: CSARPPGTHTEAFF
size: NA; J: TRBJ1-2; V: TRBV18; D: NA; DNA: TGTGCCAGCTCACCTACACCAGCTTCCAACTATGGCTACACCTTC; CDR3: CASSPTPASNYGYTF
size: few; J: TRBJ2-7; V: TRBV12-3/TRBV12-4; D: NA; DNA: TGTGCCAGCAGTTTAAATGACAGGTCTAAGCAGTACTTC; CDR3: CASSLNDRSKQYF
size: NA; J: TRBJ2-4; V: TRBV7-2; D: NA; DNA: TGTGCCAGCAGCATATCCGGGACTGTAGCCAAAAACATTCAGTACTTC; CDR3: CASSISGTVAKNIQYF
size: NA; J: TRBJ1-2; V: TRBV4-1; D: NA; DNA: TGCGCCAGCAGCCACGGAGAGTTGGATGGCTACACCTTC; CDR3: CASSHGELDGYTF
size: few; J: TRBJ2-7; V: TRBV27; D: NA; DNA: TGTGCCAGCAATCCGTCGGGGGAATCCTACGAGCAGTACTTC; CDR3: CASNPSGESYEQYF
size: many; J: TRBJ2-7; V: TRBV2; D: NA; DNA: TGTGCCAGCAGTGTTCTAGCTCCCTACGAGCAGTACTTC; CDR3: CASSVLAPYEQYF
size: NA; J: TRBJ2-7; V: TRBV10-2; D: NA; DNA: TGCGCCAGCAGTGAATGGGGGAACAACTACGAGCAGTACTTC; CDR3: CASSEWGNNYEQYF
size: NA; J: TRBJ2-5; V: TRBV20-1; D: TRBD2; DNA: TGCAGTGCTGTCAGACTAGCGGGAGGTCAGGAGACCCAGTACTTC; CDR3: CSAVRLAGGQETQYF
size: few; J: TRBJ2-5; V: TRBV11-2; D: NA; DNA: TGTGCCAGCAGCTTAGGGGGACGGTTGTGGGAGACCCAGTACTTC; CDR3: CASSLGGRLWETQYF
size: NA; J: TRBJ2-5; V: TRBV20-1; D: NA; DNA: TGCAGTGCTCGAGCTATGGTGGCCCAAGAGACCCAGTACTTC; CDR3: CSARAMVAQETQYF
size: few; J: TRBJ1-1; V: TRBV5-1; D: TRBD1; DNA: TGCGCCAGCAGCTTGGCGGGACAGGGGAGCACTGAAGCTTTCTTT; CDR3: CASSLAGQGSTEAFF
size: few; J: TRBJ1-6; V: TRBV20-1; D: NA; DNA: TGCAGTGCTGAGACCGGGATACATAATTCACCCCTCCACTTT; CDR3: CSAETGIHNSPLHF
size: NA; J: TRBJ2-7; V: TRBV11-2; D: TRBD2; DNA: TGTGCCAGCAGCTTAGGGGGACTAGCGGGAGCGGCCTACGAGCAGTACTTC; CDR3: CASSLGGLAGAAYEQYF
size: few; J: TRBJ2-1; V: TRBV5-1; D: NA; DNA: TGCGCCAGCAGTTCTCAGGCGGGCCAGGCCAATGAGCAGTTCTTC; CDR3: CASSSQAGQANEQFF
size: many; J: TRBJ2-7; V: TRBV20-1; D: TRBD2; DNA: TGCAGTGCAAAAACTAGCGGGGCTTCCTACGAGCAGTACTTC; CDR3: CSAKTSGASYEQYF
size: few; J: TRBJ1-2; V: TRBV19; D: NA; DNA: TGTGCCAGTAGTAACCGGGACCTAGGCTACACCTTC; CDR3: CASSNRDLGYTF
size: many; J: TRBJ2-7; V: TRBV11-2; D: TRBD2; DNA: TGTGCCAGCAGCAATGGACTAGCGGGAGTTTACGAGCAGTACTTC; CDR3: CASSNGLAGVYEQYF
size: NA; J: TRBJ1-1; V: TRBV5-4; D: NA; DNA: TGTGCCAGCAGCCGTGAGGAGGGCACTGAAGCTTTCTTT; CDR3: CASSREEGTEAFF
size: NA; J: TRBJ2-6; V: TRBV29-1; D: NA; DNA: TGCAGCACCCGGGACCCCGGCTCTGGGGCCAACGTCCTGACTTTC; CDR3: CSTRDPGSGANVLTF
size: NA; J: TRBJ1-1; V: TRBV6-2/TRBV6-3; D: NA; DNA: TGTGCCAGCAGTTACTCGATGCTTCTCGCGAACACTGAAGCTTTCTTT; CDR3: CASSYSMLLANTEAFF